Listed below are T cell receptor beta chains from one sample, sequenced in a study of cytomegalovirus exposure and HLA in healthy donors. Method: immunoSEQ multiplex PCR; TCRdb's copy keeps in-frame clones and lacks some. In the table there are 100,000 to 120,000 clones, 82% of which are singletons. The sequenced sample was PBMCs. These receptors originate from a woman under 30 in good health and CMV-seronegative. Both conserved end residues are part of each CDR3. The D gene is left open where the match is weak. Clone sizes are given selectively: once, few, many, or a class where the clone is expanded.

CDR3nt: TGTGCCAGTTCTAGGGGGACACTGAACACCGGGGAGCTGTTTTTT
CDR3aa: CASSRGTLNTGELFF
v_gene: TRBV19
d_gene: NA
j_gene: TRBJ2-2
abundance: NA

CDR3nt: TGTGCCAGCAGCCACGGACAGGGTGGAAACACCATATATTTT
CDR3aa: CASSHGQGGNTIYF
v_gene: TRBV14
d_gene: TRBD1
j_gene: TRBJ1-3
abundance: NA

CDR3nt: TGTGCCAGCAGCTTAGGGACAGGGATACAAGAGACCCAGTACTTC
CDR3aa: CASSLGTGIQETQYF
v_gene: TRBV7-9
d_gene: TRBD1
j_gene: TRBJ2-5
abundance: NA

CDR3nt: TGTGCCAGCAGTTTATACCAGGGGGACACTGAAGCTTTCTTT
CDR3aa: CASSLYQGDTEAFF
v_gene: TRBV28
d_gene: TRBD1
j_gene: TRBJ1-1
abundance: NA

CDR3nt: TGTGCCAGCAGCCCGCAGACAGGGGTAGCTGGAAACACCATATATTTT
CDR3aa: CASSPQTGVAGNTIYF
v_gene: TRBV7-9
d_gene: TRBD1
j_gene: TRBJ1-3
abundance: NA

CDR3nt: TGTGCCAGCAGCCCGAGACAGGGGGCGCGGGTAAGGCAGCCCCAGCATTTT
CDR3aa: CASSPRQGARVRQPQHF
v_gene: TRBV9
d_gene: TRBD1
j_gene: TRBJ1-5
abundance: NA

CDR3nt: TGCAGCGTAACCGGGACAGATTTTGGAAACACCATATATTTT
CDR3aa: CSVTGTDFGNTIYF
v_gene: TRBV29-1
d_gene: TRBD1
j_gene: TRBJ1-3
abundance: NA

CDR3nt: TGCGCCAGCAGCCAAGGGGCCTTAGGGACACCCGGCGGTGAGCCCCAGCATTTT
CDR3aa: CASSQGALGTPGGEPQHF
v_gene: TRBV4-1
d_gene: NA
j_gene: TRBJ1-5
abundance: once

CDR3nt: TGTGCCAGCAGTTTATCGCAGACAAGGGGTGAAAAACTGTTTTTT
CDR3aa: CASSLSQTRGEKLFF
v_gene: TRBV28
d_gene: NA
j_gene: TRBJ1-4
abundance: NA

CDR3nt: TGTGCCAGCAGCTCGTTCCAACCGGGACTAGCTTCGAACATTCAGTACTTC
CDR3aa: CASSSFQPGLASNIQYF
v_gene: TRBV5-4
d_gene: TRBD2
j_gene: TRBJ2-4
abundance: NA

CDR3nt: TGTGCCAGCAGTTGGGCTGGTGGGTGGGGCGATACGCAGTATTTT
CDR3aa: CASSWAGGWGDTQYF
v_gene: TRBV28
d_gene: NA
j_gene: TRBJ2-3
abundance: NA

CDR3nt: TGTGCCATGAAAGCGGGGCTGCTCACCGGGGAGCTGTTTTTT
CDR3aa: CAMKAGLLTGELFF
v_gene: TRBV6-1
d_gene: TRBD2
j_gene: TRBJ2-2
abundance: once

CDR3nt: TGTGCCAGCAGCTTATACTCTGGCGGCACTGAAGCTTTCTTT
CDR3aa: CASSLYSGGTEAFF
v_gene: TRBV7-2
d_gene: NA
j_gene: TRBJ1-1
abundance: NA

CDR3nt: TGTGCCACCAGCAGAGAACAGATGAACACTGAAGCTTTCTTT
CDR3aa: CATSREQMNTEAFF
v_gene: TRBV15
d_gene: NA
j_gene: TRBJ1-1
abundance: once

CDR3nt: TGTGCCAGCAGCTTAGTAGGGGAAGGCTACACCTTC
CDR3aa: CASSLVGEGYTF
v_gene: TRBV11-2
d_gene: NA
j_gene: TRBJ1-2
abundance: NA

CDR3nt: TGTGCCAGTAGTCAGGGTAGCAATCAGCCCCAGCATTTT
CDR3aa: CASSQGSNQPQHF
v_gene: TRBV19
d_gene: NA
j_gene: TRBJ1-5
abundance: NA

CDR3nt: TGTGCCTGGTCACAGGGGACGAACACCGGGGAGCTGTTTTTT
CDR3aa: CAWSQGTNTGELFF
v_gene: TRBV30
d_gene: TRBD1
j_gene: TRBJ2-2
abundance: once

CDR3nt: TGTGCCAGCAGCCACGTAGCGGGAGGGTCCAATCCGGAGCAGTTCTTC
CDR3aa: CASSHVAGGSNPEQFF
v_gene: TRBV11-2
d_gene: TRBD2
j_gene: TRBJ2-1
abundance: NA

CDR3nt: TGTGCCACCAGCGGATCCTTCGGCGGTCTCACAGATACGCAGTATTTT
CDR3aa: CATSGSFGGLTDTQYF
v_gene: TRBV15
d_gene: NA
j_gene: TRBJ2-3
abundance: once

CDR3nt: TGTGCCAGTCAGACCTATAATTCACCCCTCCACTTT
CDR3aa: CASQTYNSPLHF
v_gene: TRBV27
d_gene: NA
j_gene: TRBJ1-6
abundance: NA

CDR3nt: TGTGCCAGCAGTTTCAGCGGGGAGCTGTTTTTT
CDR3aa: CASSFSGELFF
v_gene: TRBV28
d_gene: NA
j_gene: TRBJ2-2
abundance: NA

CDR3nt: TGTGCCAGCAGCTTGGGCCCCTCCGGGACTAGCGGATATACGCAGTATTTT
CDR3aa: CASSLGPSGTSGYTQYF
v_gene: TRBV5-4
d_gene: TRBD2
j_gene: TRBJ2-3
abundance: NA

CDR3nt: TGTGCCAGCAGCCTGCGATCCCTTACACGGGGCACAGATACGCAGTATTTT
CDR3aa: CASSLRSLTRGTDTQYF
v_gene: TRBV7-9
d_gene: NA
j_gene: TRBJ2-3
abundance: NA

CDR3nt: TGCGCCAGCAGCTTGGGTGGGGGGGGCGGCTACGAGCAGTACTTC
CDR3aa: CASSLGGGGGYEQYF
v_gene: TRBV5-1
d_gene: NA
j_gene: TRBJ2-7
abundance: NA

CDR3nt: TGTGCCAGCAGAACGACAGGGGAGGCGTACTTC
CDR3aa: CASRTTGEAYF
v_gene: TRBV5-7
d_gene: TRBD1
j_gene: TRBJ2-4
abundance: NA

CDR3nt: TGTGCCATCAGTCGGGGTAGTAATTTCGATGAGCAGTTCTTC
CDR3aa: CAISRGSNFDEQFF
v_gene: TRBV6-5
d_gene: NA
j_gene: TRBJ2-1
abundance: NA

CDR3nt: TGTGCCAGCAGTGAATCTACAGGGGGCACTGAAGCTTTCTTT
CDR3aa: CASSESTGGTEAFF
v_gene: TRBV25-1
d_gene: TRBD1
j_gene: TRBJ1-1
abundance: NA

CDR3nt: TGCGCCAGCAGCTTGACAACAGATACGCAGTATTTT
CDR3aa: CASSLTTDTQYF
v_gene: TRBV5-1
d_gene: NA
j_gene: TRBJ2-3
abundance: NA